The 20 T cell receptor beta chains below were found in one sample sequenced in a study of beta chain features in type 1 diabetes. Every bit of the isolated RNA underwent reverse transcription, so sequencing read expressed TCRB transcripts. Here immunoSEQ multiplex PCR was the method, and the copy in TCRdb shows in-frame clones only, minus some. The sample shows approximately 170,000 clones, 7.5% to 9.5% of them seen only once. Material: central memory CD4+ T cells from blood. Receptors originate from a woman aged 18-29 years in good health.

The chain couples TRBV29-1 to TRBJ1-5, with no clear D. The CDR3 spans 12 residues. The germline CDR1 and CDR2 sequences are SQVTM and ANQGSEA. V lost 4 bases and J lost 4, with 8 bases in between. The DNA of the CDR3 is TGCAGCGTTGGGGCAGTTAATCAGCCCCAGCATTTT. This translates into CSVGAVNQPQHF.

This clone was counted a few times. The chain recombines TRBV11-2 with TRBJ2-1, with D possibly TRBD2 on 6 matching bases. The CDR3 has 16 amino acids. Germline lookup yields CDR1 SGHAT and CDR2 FQNNGV. V was clipped by 5 bases and J by 5 bases, with 19 bases between them. The DNA for the CDR3 is TGTGCCAGCAGCCAGAGGGAGCGGAGGGTGGACAATGAGCAGTTCTTC. As protein: CASSQRERRVDNEQFF.

V and J are TRBV5-4 and TRBJ2-5; D may be TRBD1 (6 bases). The V and J ends lost 3 bases and 1 base respectively, with 10 bases between them. The germline CDR1 and CDR2 sequences are SGHNT and YYREEE (reference sequence). CDR3 size: 14 residues. CDR3 in amino acids: CASSWRGGQETQYF. CDR3 coding DNA: TGTGCCAGCAGCTGGAGAGGGGGCCAAGAGACCCAGTACTTC.

The rearrangement joins TRBV7-6 to TRBJ2-5; possible D gene TRBD2, 5 bases. This CDR3 spans 16 amino acids. Germline CDR1 reads SGHVS; CDR2 reads FNYEAQ. V lost 5 bases and J 10 bases, leaving 26 bases between the germline ends. CDR3 residues: CASSDAGRWQGGNQYF. The CDR3 nucleotides read TGTGCCAGCAGCGATGCCGGACGTTGGCAAGGAGGTAACCAGTACTTC.

This clone was seen ten or more times. Additional DNA sequences in this sample encode the identical CDR3. The chain carries TRBV19 and TRBJ1-5, with TRBD1 matching over 9 bases. CDR3 length equals 13 residues. Germline-derived CDR1 and CDR2 are LNHDA and SQIVND (reference sequence). With 11 bases clipped from V and 2 bases from J, the junction kept 4 bases outside the gene matches. The CDR3 reads CASRDRGNQPQHF. In nucleotides, the CDR3 is TGTGCCTCCCGGGACAGGGGCAATCAGCCCCAGCATTTT.

This clone was seen more than once but under ten times. A junction boundary mismatches the germline segment, possibly from a read error. The chain has TRBV7-7 and TRBJ2-1, with D perhaps matching TRBD1 (5 bases). The CDR3 has 14 amino acids. From germline, CDR1 is SSHAT and CDR2 FNYEAQ (reference sequence). The CDR3 DNA reads as TGTGCTAGCAGCCCCCAAAGGGGAAACAATGAGCAGTTCTTC. Protein sequence: CASSPQRGNNEQFF.

This clone was counted only a few times. The chain is built from TRBV11-2 and TRBJ2-3, with a weak D call TRBD2 (5 bases). The CDR3 extends over 14 amino acids. V dropped 6 bases and J dropped 6 bases, with 16 bases sitting between them. Germline CDR1 and CDR2: SGHAT and FQNNGV. In DNA form, the CDR3 reads TGTGCCAGCAGGGCTCTGGTTAGCGTCGATACGCAGTATTTT. Residues: CASRALVSVDTQYF.

This clone has only a few counts. This sequence joins TRBV30 and TRBJ1-1; weak D call: TRBD1 (6 bases). Germline CDR1 reads GTSNPN; CDR2 reads SVGIG (reference sequence). V lost 1 base to trimming and J lost 9 bases, with 15 bases between them. This CDR3 comprises 13 residues. The chain's CDR3 is CAWSAAEGGKAFF. CDR3 DNA sequence: TGTGCCTGGAGTGCAGCAGAGGGGGGGAAAGCTTTCTTT.

The CDR3 protein is CASSFGTGGNYGYTF. The CDR3 region has the DNA TGTGCCAGCAGCTTCGGGACAGGGGGTAACTATGGCTACACCTTC. The chain is built from TRBV9 and TRBJ1-2, with TRBD1 matching over 11 bases. The germline V gene encodes CDR1 SGDLS and CDR2 YYNGEE. After removal of 4 bases from V and 1 base from J, the junction contained 3 bases not matched to a gene. This CDR3 is built from 15 residues.

This clone occurred a few times. This rearrangement joins TRBV19 to TRBJ2-6; D might be TRBD1 (5 bases). V lost 5 bases to trimming and J lost 1 base, with 18 bases between them. Germline-derived CDR1 and CDR2 are LNHDA and SQIVND (reference sequence). CDR3 length: 18 amino acids. CDR3 nucleotide sequence: TGTGCCAGTAGTTCCCTTCAGGGTACAAGGTCTGGGGCCAACGTCCTGACTTTC. Translated, it gives CASSSLQGTRSGANVLTF.

This clone was counted only a few times. The genes are TRBV7-3 and TRBJ2-3, with 10 bases identical to TRBD2. The germline V gene encodes CDR1 SGHTA and CDR2 FQGTGA. The CDR3 is 16 residues long. J was trimmed by 3 bases and V by 1 base; bases with no gene match: 4. This CDR3 reads CASSLMPAGGTDTQYF. The CDR3 DNA is TGTGCCAGCAGCTTAATGCCAGCGGGGGGGACAGATACGCAGTATTTT.

This clone was observed a few times. The V call is TRBV27, the J call TRBJ2-6; D is unclear. CDR1 is MNHEY, CDR2 SMNVEV, per germline (reference sequence). The CDR3 length is 14 residues. V was pared by 3 bases and J by 0 bases, with 3 bases between. The CDR3 DNA reads TGTGCCAGCAGTTTTATCTCTGGGGCCAACGTCCTGACTTTC. Protein sequence: CASSFISGANVLTF. The variable domain in full, with the rest retrieved from reference TRBV27 and TRBJ2-6, is EAQVTQNPRYLITVTGKKLTVTCSQNMNHEYMSWYRQDPGLGLRQIYYSMNVEVTDKGDVPEGYKVSRKEKRNFPLILESPSPNQTSLYFCASSFISGANVLTFGAGSRLTVL.

This clone was recorded a few times. The chain has TRBV7-2 and TRBJ2-5; TRBD2 matches 13 bases. CDR1 and CDR2 from the germline V gene are SGHTA and FQGNSA. V lost 5 bases and J lost 4; bases outside the gene matches: 4. The CDR3 sequence is 15 residues long. The CDR3 is CASSTGLAGRETQYF. The CDR3, as DNA: TGTGCCAGCAGCACGGGACTAGCGGGGAGAGAGACCCAGTACTTC.

The V call is TRBV6-1, the J call TRBJ1-2; TRBD1 matches 7 bases. Trimming at V came to 6 bases and at J to 0 bases, leaving 1 base not matched to a gene. This CDR3 spans 13 amino acids. CDR1 and CDR2 (germline): MNHNS, SASEGT. The CDR3 coding sequence is TGTGCCAGCAGCGGGACAGCTAACTATGGCTACACCTTC. It is translated as CASSGTANYGYTF.

This clone was seen a handful of times. The V gene is TRBV5-1, the J gene TRBJ2-3, with 7 bases lining up with TRBD1. The junction had 7 bases not matched to a gene; V was cut back by 4 bases and J by 2 bases. CDR3 length: 15 residues. The germline V gene has CDR1 SGHRS and CDR2 YFSETQ. The CDR3 sequence: CASSVTGAHTDTQYF. CDR3 bases: TGCGCCAGCAGCGTCACAGGGGCACACACAGATACGCAGTATTTT.

The chain couples TRBV7-8 to TRBJ1-3; 8 positions match TRBD1. The CDR3 sequence is 15 residues long. The V gene's germline CDR1 is SGHVS and CDR2 FQNEAQ. V gave up 5 bases and J gave up 8 bases; unmatched junction bases: 11. CDR3 sequence reads: CASSPRQGWTDTIYF. In DNA, the CDR3 is TGTGCCAGCAGCCCAAGACAGGGGTGGACGGACACCATATATTTT.

Judged by abundance, this clone is medium-sized. The rearrangement links TRBV29-1 to TRBJ2-5; TRBD2 agrees at 16 bases. The germline CDR1 and CDR2 sequences are SQVTM and ANQGSEA. The CDR3 sequence is 14 residues long. The V and J ends lost 7 bases and 4 bases, in that order; junction bases with no gene match: 3. The CDR3 DNA reads as TGCAGCGCCGGGACTAGCGGGGGGGTAGAGACCCAGTACTTC. It codes for CSAGTSGGVETQYF.

This clone was seen repeatedly, ten times or more. The V and J genes are TRBV7-2 and TRBJ2-3; D is possibly TRBD1 (5 bases). With 5 bases removed from V and 7 bases from J, the gap between germline ends came to 13 bases. This CDR3 contains 13 residues. CDR1 and CDR2 from the germline V gene are SGHTA and FQGNSA. The CDR3 region is CASSKPGINTQYF. The CDR3 DNA follows: TGTGCCAGCAGCAAACCAGGGATCAATACGCAGTATTTT.

The V gene is TRBV27, the J gene TRBJ1-4; the D is unclear. Between the trimmed V and J ends, which lost 3 bases and 10 bases, there was a span of 12 bases. Germline assignment: CDR1 MNHEY and CDR2 SMNVEV (reference sequence). The CDR3 is made up of 13 amino acids. The CDR3 loop is CASSLNGSGKLFF. The CDR3 DNA reads as TGTGCCAGCAGTTTGAATGGTAGCGGAAAACTGTTTTTT.

The V call is TRBV19, the J call TRBJ2-3; D ambiguous. V was pared by 3 bases and J by 1 base, with 5 bases between. The CDR3 totals 13 residues. CDR1 and CDR2 (germline): LNHDA, SQIVND (reference sequence). The CDR3 bases are TGTGCCAGTAGTATTTCGGGCACAGATACGCAGTATTTT. Its translation is CASSISGTDTQYF.